Below, 31 T cell receptor beta chains from the same sample are listed, as sequenced in a study of beta chain features in type 1 diabetes. Reverse transcribing all isolated RNA meant expressed TCRB transcripts were sequenced. This table comes from immunoSEQ multiplex PCR, and its TCRdb copy is limited to in-frame clones, with some not included. The data contain some 400,000 clones, about 16% of them singletons. The sample comprised naive CD4+ T cells from blood. These receptors originate from a woman between 18 and 30 years old in good health.

This clone came up a few times. The CDR3 coding sequence is TGTGCCAGCAGTTCAGGGACAGGGGGCGAGCAGTACTTC. Amino acid sequence: CASSSGTGGEQYF. This chain links TRBV7-9 with TRBJ2-7; 11 nucleotides line up with TRBD1. J gave up 6 bases and V 6 bases, and 4 bases lay outside the gene matches. The CDR3 has 13 amino acids. CDR1 and CDR2 from the germline V gene are SEHNR and FQNEAQ (reference sequence).

The chain joins TRBV6-5 to TRBJ2-7, with D possibly TRBD1 on 5 matching bases. V lost 6 bases to trimming and J lost 4 bases, with 13 bases between them. There are 13 residues in the CDR3. Looked up from germline, CDR1 is MNHEY and CDR2 is SVGAGI. Here the CDR3 reads CASSSRQMYEQYF. The CDR3 coding sequence is TGTGCCAGCAGCTCCCGACAGATGTACGAGCAGTACTTC.

A few counts support this clone. J is TRBJ1-5 and V is TRBV7-2; weak D call: TRBD1 (6 bases). Trimming pared 5 bases from V and 2 bases from J, leaving 13 bases between. CDR3 length: 15 amino acids. Per the germline V gene, CDR1 is SGHTA and CDR2 is FQGNSA. The CDR3 DNA sequence: TGTGCCAGCAGCCTGGGGGGGGCAGGCAATCAGCCCCAGCATTTT. It is translated as CASSLGGAGNQPQHF.

The chain couples TRBV7-9 to TRBJ2-7; D possibly corresponds to TRBD1 (6 bases). The CDR3 runs to 15 residues. Germline-derived CDR1 and CDR2 are SEHNR and FQNEAQ (reference sequence). V lost 5 bases and J lost 0, with 14 bases in between. CDR3 region: CASSPGHVSSYEQYF. CDR3 in DNA: TGTGCCAGCAGCCCGGGACATGTGAGCTCCTACGAGCAGTACTTC.

This sequence joins TRBV29-1 and TRBJ1-2; 7 bases line up with TRBD1. The germline CDR1 and CDR2 sequences are SQVTM and ANQGSEA. J lost 6 bases, V lost 1 base, and 2 bases had no gene match. The CDR3 is made up of 12 amino acids. CDR3 bases: TGCAGCGTTGAAGGCCAGGGGGATGGCTACACCTTC. It encodes CSVEGQGDGYTF.

The chain employs TRBV28 and TRBJ2-5; D gene ambiguous. The J call is doubtful: the DNA matches TRBJ2-7 better. The CDR3 covers 11 residues. Per the germline V gene, CDR1 is MDHEN and CDR2 is SYDVKM. The CDR3 region has the DNA TGTGCCAGCAGCGGTAACTACGAGCAGTACTTC. Its protein product is CASSGNYEQYF.

This clone was observed a handful of times. The rearrangement links TRBV28 to TRBJ1-2, with 12 bases lining up with TRBD1. Looked up from germline, CDR1 is MDHEN and CDR2 is SYDVKM. V lost 1 base, J lost 8 bases, and 5 bases stayed unmatched. This CDR3 contains 15 residues. In DNA form, the CDR3 reads TGTGCCAGCAGTTTATCGGGACAGGGGGCGCGGGGCTACACCTTC. Amino acids: CASSLSGQGARGYTF.

V and J are TRBV2 and TRBJ2-2; 8 bases fit TRBD2. The CDR3 is made up of 15 amino acids. V was clipped by 7 bases and J by 5 bases; unmatched bases: 9. Germline assignment: CDR1 SNHLY and CDR2 FYNNEI. CDR3 nucleotides: TGTGCCAGCATGCCCAGCGGGAGAGGAACCGGGGAGCTGTTTTTT. Translation: CASMPSGRGTGELFF.

With regard to this clone: At one end the junction does not follow the germline gene, possibly because of a read error. The chain couples TRBV28 to TRBJ2-5; weak D call: TRBD2 (7 bases). The CDR3 loop spans 14 amino acids. Germline values: CDR1 MDHEN, CDR2 SYDVKM. This CDR3 is CASSLGGGRRRSNF. For the CDR3, the DNA is TGTGCCAGCAGTTTAGGGGGGGGCCGCCGCAGGTCGAACTTC.

Only a few counts were recorded for this clone. V usage is TRBV29-1 and J usage is TRBJ2-7; 9 bases map to TRBD2. Germline assignment: CDR1 SQVTM and CDR2 ANQGSEA. The CDR3 is made up of 12 amino acids. Trimming cost V 4 bases and J 3 bases; bases outside gene matches: 1. The CDR3 sequence: CSVGREGYEQYF. Here the CDR3 DNA reads TGCAGCGTTGGGCGGGAGGGCTACGAGCAGTACTTC.

The gene calls are TRBV6-5 and TRBJ2-1; maybe TRBD1 (6 bases). V shed 4 bases and J shed 15 bases, with 25 bases lying between them. CDR1 and CDR2 (germline): MNHEY, SVGAGI. The CDR3 is 15 residues long. The CDR3 region has the DNA TGTGCCAGCAGTTTTCGAATACAGGGTGATCAATTTCGGTTCTTC. Translating it yields CASSFRIQGDQFRFF.

This clone showed up just a few times. The J gene is TRBJ1-2, the V gene TRBV2; D remains unclear. The CDR3 spans 13 residues. V was pared by 4 bases and J by 10 bases, with 16 bases between. Germline CDR1 is SNHLY and CDR2 is FYNNEI. The chain's CDR3 is CASSAAERSAYTF. In nucleotides, the CDR3 is TGTGCCAGCAGTGCGGCGGAACGGAGTGCCTACACCTTC.

The chain recombines TRBV25-1 with TRBJ2-1; 8 bases line up with TRBD1. The germline CDR1 and CDR2 sequences are MGHDK and SYGVNS. J was trimmed by 1 base and V by 6 bases; bases with no gene match: 11. This CDR3 contains 17 residues. The CDR3: CASRGWTGTMSYNEQFF. The DNA of the CDR3 is TGTGCCAGCAGAGGGTGGACAGGGACGATGTCCTACAATGAGCAGTTCTTC.

The CDR3 nucleotides are TGTGCCAGCAGTTTACTGACAGGGGCCCAGCATTTT. Translation gives CASSLLTGAQHF. The genes are TRBV28 and TRBJ1-5; 8 nucleotides agree with TRBD1. Germline loops: CDR1 MDHEN, CDR2 SYDVKM. The CDR3 is made up of 12 amino acids. With 2 bases clipped from V and 11 bases from J, the junction kept 2 bases outside the gene matches.

This clone was observed a handful of times. V usage is TRBV27 and J usage is TRBJ2-5; TRBD1 agrees at 10 bases. This CDR3 spans 16 amino acids. The germline V gene has CDR1 MNHEY and CDR2 SMNVEV (reference sequence). V was clipped by 4 bases and J by 1 base; unmatched bases: 6. The CDR3 nucleotides read TGTGCCAGCAGTTCCGCCGGGGACAGGGGCCAAGAGACCCAGTACTTC. It yields the protein CASSSAGDRGQETQYF.

This clone was seen more than once but under ten times. The chain is built from TRBV10-3 and TRBJ1-3; TRBD1 might be the D (6 bases). The V and J ends lost 6 bases and 0 bases respectively, with 15 bases between them. There are 16 residues in the CDR3. Germline CDR1 ENHRY, CDR2 SYGVKD. The CDR3 reads CAIRGTGSYSGNTIYF. CDR3 coding DNA: TGTGCCATCAGGGGTACAGGGAGCTACTCTGGAAACACCATATATTTT.

This clone was seen only a few times. V and J are TRBV29-1 and TRBJ2-7, with 7 bases aligning to TRBD1. V shed 4 bases, J shed 2 bases, and the junction held 11 bases outside the gene matches. The CDR3 contains 15 residues. Germline assignment: CDR1 SQVTM and CDR2 ANQGSEA. The CDR3 DNA sequence: TGCAGCGTTGGCCATAGCCCGGGACAGACCTACGAGCAGTACTTC. Amino acid sequence: CSVGHSPGQTYEQYF.

This clone was seen a handful of times. The rearrangement uses TRBV28 and TRBJ2-3; 8 bases fit TRBD1. Germline V gives CDR1 MDHEN, CDR2 SYDVKM. The CDR3 runs to 16 residues. V was pared by 5 bases and J by 2 bases, with 9 bases of the junction left unmatched. In DNA, the CDR3 is TGTGCCAGCAGTACGAGGACAGGGAGAACCACAGATACGCAGTATTTT. This gives the protein CASSTRTGRTTDTQYF.

The rearrangement joins TRBV2 to TRBJ2-3; D is ambiguous. Germline V gives CDR1 SNHLY, CDR2 FYNNEI. Trimming took off 3 bases at V and 0 bases at J, with 7 bases between the two ends. The CDR3 runs 14 residues. CDR3 sequence (DNA): TGTGCCAGCAGTGATCGCTATAGCACAGATACGCAGTATTTT. It yields the protein CASSDRYSTDTQYF. Full variable domain (remainder filled in from reference TRBV2 and TRBJ2-3): EPEVTQTPSHQVTQMGQEVILRCVPISNHLYFYWYRQILGQKVEFLVSFYNNEISEKSEIFDDQFSVERPDGSNFTLKIRSTKLEDSAMYFCASSDRYSTDTQYFGPGTRLTVL.

This clone was counted between two and nine times. The CDR3 here is CASSTPETGNTDTQYF. The DNA for the CDR3 is TGTGCCAGCAGCACCCCCGAGACAGGCAACACAGATACGCAGTATTTT. The V call is TRBV14, the J call TRBJ2-3; D may be TRBD1 (6 bases). CDR1 and CDR2 from the germline V gene are SGHDN and FVKESK. Trimming pared 5 bases from V and 2 bases from J, leaving 17 bases between. CDR3 length: 16 amino acids.

This clone was observed a handful of times. The chain joins TRBV25-1 to TRBJ1-2; D uncertain. Germline V gives CDR1 MGHDK, CDR2 SYGVNS. With 1 base removed from V and 3 bases from J, the gap between germline ends came to 12 bases. The CDR3 has 15 residues. The CDR3 is CASSESGGGDYGYTF. As DNA, the CDR3 is TGTGCCAGCAGTGAATCCGGAGGCGGTGACTATGGCTACACCTTC.

This clone was detected a few times. The V gene is TRBV11-2, the J gene TRBJ2-4, with a possible D match to TRBD2 (6 bases). The V end lost 5 bases, the J end lost 1 base, and 15 bases lay between the germline ends. CDR1 is SGHAT and CDR2 is FQNNGV in the germline V gene. The CDR3 runs to 16 residues. The CDR3 reads CASSPRLDRAKNIQYF. In DNA, the CDR3 is TGTGCCAGCAGCCCGCGACTAGATCGGGCCAAAAACATTCAGTACTTC.

This clone was seen a few times. The chain carries TRBV28 and TRBJ2-5; the match to TRBD1 covers 7 bases. V was pared by 4 bases and J by 4 bases, with 12 bases of the junction left unmatched. The CDR3 spans 16 residues. CDR1 is MDHEN, CDR2 SYDVKM, per germline. The CDR3 nucleotides are TGTGCCAGCAGTTCTCCGGGACAGAGGGTCGGAGAGACCCAGTACTTC. This sequence encodes CASSSPGQRVGETQYF.

The chain is built from TRBV30 and TRBJ2-3; 8 bases are shared with TRBD1. This CDR3 comprises 14 residues. V shed 5 bases, J shed 3 bases, and the junction held 7 bases outside the gene matches. Germline-derived CDR1 and CDR2 are GTSNPN and SVGIG (reference sequence). The CDR3 sequence: CAWGSGQGTDTQYF. As DNA, the CDR3 is TGTGCCTGGGGCTCTGGACAGGGTACAGATACGCAGTATTTT.

This clone was counted only a few times. The same CDR3 is also encoded by other DNA sequences in this sample. The rearrangement joins TRBV9 to TRBJ2-7; D is unclear. From germline, CDR1 is SGDLS and CDR2 YYNGEE. Trimming took 0 bases from V and 2 from J, leaving 9 bases between them. The CDR3 spans 14 residues. The DNA for the CDR3 is TGTGCCAGCAGCGTAGCAGCAGGCACCTACGAGCAGTACTTC. Encoded protein: CASSVAAGTYEQYF.

Notes on this clone: Additional DNA sequences in this sample encode the identical CDR3. The gene calls are TRBV7-2 and TRBJ1-2, with unresolved D. CDR1 is SGHTA, CDR2 FQGNSA, per germline. The CDR3 is made up of 12 amino acids. V gave up 5 bases and J gave up 5 bases, with 9 bases separating them. The DNA for the CDR3 is TGTGCCAGCAGCCCTAGCGGGTATGGCTACACCTTC. Its translation: CASSPSGYGYTF.

This clone occurred a few times. The chain combines TRBV7-2 with TRBJ1-2; D is perhaps TRBD1 (5 bases). Deletions cut 1 base from V and 7 bases from J, with 13 bases between. Germline assignment: CDR1 SGHTA and CDR2 FQGNSA. This CDR3 is 14 amino acids long. The CDR3 sequence is CASSLVRGGLGYTF. In DNA, the CDR3 is TGTGCCAGCAGCTTAGTCCGGGGGGGTCTTGGCTACACCTTC.

The V and J genes are TRBV6-6 and TRBJ1-5, with 8 bases that match TRBD1. CDR3 length equals 14 residues. V shed 4 bases and J 5 bases; nucleotides not matched to a gene: 4. Germline V gene lookup returns CDR1 MNHNY and CDR2 SVGAGI (reference sequence). The chain's CDR3 is CASSFGQGDQPQHF. DNA for the CDR3: TGTGCCAGCAGTTTCGGACAGGGAGATCAGCCCCAGCATTTT.

On this clone: This sample also contains other DNA sequences that code for the same CDR3. The chain recombines TRBV27 with TRBJ2-3, with D perhaps TRBD1 (6 bases). The CDR3 loop spans 13 amino acids. Trimming pared 6 bases from V and 1 base from J, leaving 8 bases between. CDR1 and CDR2 from the germline V gene are MNHEY and SMNVEV (reference sequence). This CDR3 reads CASRRTGTDTQYF. The CDR3 bases are TGTGCCAGCAGGAGGACAGGCACAGATACGCAGTATTTT.

There are a few counts of this clone. The chain links TRBV5-1 to TRBJ2-3; 7 nucleotides match TRBD1. V lost 6 bases, J lost 0 bases, and 4 bases stayed unmatched. This CDR3 region has 14 residues. Germline CDR1 SGHRS, CDR2 YFSETQ. CDR3 sequence (DNA): TGCGCCAGCACGGGACAGAGAAGCACAGATACGCAGTATTTT. Translation gives CASTGQRSTDTQYF.

This clone has a handful of counts. The chain recombines TRBV7-2 with TRBJ1-5; TRBD1 might be the D (6 bases). The V gene lost 0 bases and the J gene lost 1 base, with 13 bases spanning the gap. In germline, CDR1 is SGHTA, CDR2 FQGNSA. CDR3 size: 17 residues. CDR3 DNA: TGTGCCAGCAGCTTAGCCCTTGGACAGATGAGCAATCAGCCCCAGCATTTT. Amino acids: CASSLALGQMSNQPQHF.